This entry concerns a single TCR beta chain. These data are taken from a study of long-term antiretroviral therapy in people with HIV. The CDR3 sequence is 14 residues long. Trimming cost V 5 bases and J 2 bases, with 16 bases left between them. Germline lookup yields CDR1 SQVTM and CDR2 ANQGSEA. Investigators performed immunoSEQ version v3.0 at survey level. Only in-frame clones appear in the TCRdb table, and some are missing; sequencing was by immunoSEQ multiplex PCR. The table shows some 15,000 clones, with around 80% occurring only once. Sample: unsorted PBMCs, taken 0.1 years after starting antiretroviral therapy. This receptor was identified in a young man with HIV. J is TRBJ2-7 and V is TRBV29-1, with a weak D call TRBD1 (5 bases). CDR3: CSVLPLGQTYEQYF. The CDR3 DNA is TGCAGCGTTCTCCCCCTGGGGCAGACCTACGAGCAGTACTTC.